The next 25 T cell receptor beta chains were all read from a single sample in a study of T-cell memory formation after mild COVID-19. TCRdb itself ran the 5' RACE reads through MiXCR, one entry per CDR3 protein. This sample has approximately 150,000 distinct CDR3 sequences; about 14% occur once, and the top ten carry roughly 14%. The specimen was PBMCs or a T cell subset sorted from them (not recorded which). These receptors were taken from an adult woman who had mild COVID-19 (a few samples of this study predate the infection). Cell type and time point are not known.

The CDR3 DNA follows: TGTGCCAGCAGCTTAGACTCAGTAGGGATGAAGCCCCAGCATTTT. It codes for CASSLDSVGMKPQHF. This chain uses TRBV7-2 with TRBJ1-5, with D uncertain. V was cut by 1 base and J by 8 bases, with 15 bases left in between. The germline V gene has CDR1 SGHTA and CDR2 FQGNSA. The CDR3 spans 15 residues.

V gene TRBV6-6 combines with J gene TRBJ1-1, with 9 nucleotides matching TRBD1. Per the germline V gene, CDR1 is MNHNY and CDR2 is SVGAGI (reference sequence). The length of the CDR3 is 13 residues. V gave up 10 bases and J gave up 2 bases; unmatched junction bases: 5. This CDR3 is CATTGGTNTEAFF. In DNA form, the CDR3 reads TGTGCCACCACAGGGGGCACAAACACTGAAGCTTTCTTT.

Here the CDR3 reads CASSEWKGLNNEQFF. As DNA, the CDR3 is TGTGCCAGCAGTGAGTGGAAGGGGCTGAACAATGAGCAGTTCTTC. J is TRBJ2-1 and V is TRBV2, with a weak D call TRBD1 (5 bases). This CDR3 has 15 residues. Trimming took off 3 bases at V and 5 bases at J, with 14 bases between the two ends. Germline V gene lookup returns CDR1 SNHLY and CDR2 FYNNEI.

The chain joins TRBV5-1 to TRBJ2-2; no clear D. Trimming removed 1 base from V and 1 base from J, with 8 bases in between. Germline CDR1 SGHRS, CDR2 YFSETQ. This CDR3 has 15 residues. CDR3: CASSLLPGNTGELFF. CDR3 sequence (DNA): TGCGCCAGCAGCTTGTTACCAGGGAACACCGGGGAGCTGTTTTTT.

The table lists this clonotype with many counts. The CDR3 spells CASSVDNTGVPLHF. Here the CDR3 DNA reads TGTGCCAGCAGTGTAGACAACACCGGGGTTCCCCTCCACTTT. The chain carries TRBV12-3 or TRBV12-4 and TRBJ1-6; D gene uncertain. This CDR3 spans 14 amino acids. V lost 5 bases and J lost 13, with 18 bases in between.

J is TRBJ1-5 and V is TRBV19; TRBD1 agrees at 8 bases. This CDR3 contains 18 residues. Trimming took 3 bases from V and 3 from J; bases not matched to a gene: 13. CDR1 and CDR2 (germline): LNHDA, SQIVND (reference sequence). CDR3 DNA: TGTGCCAGTAGTATTCTGACAGGGGTGAGGGATATCAATCAGCCCCAGCATTTT. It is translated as CASSILTGVRDINQPQHF.

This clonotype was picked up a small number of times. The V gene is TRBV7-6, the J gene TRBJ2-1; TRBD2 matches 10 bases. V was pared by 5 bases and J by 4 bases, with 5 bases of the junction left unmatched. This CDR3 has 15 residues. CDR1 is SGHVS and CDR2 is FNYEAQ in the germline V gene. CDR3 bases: TGTGCCAGCAGCCCCCGGACTAGCGGATACAATGAGCAGTTCTTC. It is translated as CASSPRTSGYNEQFF.

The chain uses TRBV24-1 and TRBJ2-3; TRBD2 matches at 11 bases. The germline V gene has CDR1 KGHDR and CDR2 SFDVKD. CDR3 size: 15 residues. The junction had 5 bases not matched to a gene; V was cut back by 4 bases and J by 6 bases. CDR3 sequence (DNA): TGTGCCACCAGTGACCGTAGCGGGGGGGCGGATACGCAGTATTTT. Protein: CATSDRSGGADTQYF.

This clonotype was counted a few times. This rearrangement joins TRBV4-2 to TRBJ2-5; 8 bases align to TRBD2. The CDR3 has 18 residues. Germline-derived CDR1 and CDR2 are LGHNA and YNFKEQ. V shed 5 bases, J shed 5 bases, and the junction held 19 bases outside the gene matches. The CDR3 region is CASSTQTTSSSGVETQYF. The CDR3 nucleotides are TGTGCCAGCAGCACCCAGACCACCAGCAGTAGCGGGGTTGAGACCCAGTACTTC.

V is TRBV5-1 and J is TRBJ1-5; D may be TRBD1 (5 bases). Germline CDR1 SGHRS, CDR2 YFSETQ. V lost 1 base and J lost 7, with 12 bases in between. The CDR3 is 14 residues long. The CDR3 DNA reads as TGCGCCAGCAGCTTGACAGGAAGGGGCCAGCCCCAGCATTTT. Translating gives CASSLTGRGQPQHF.

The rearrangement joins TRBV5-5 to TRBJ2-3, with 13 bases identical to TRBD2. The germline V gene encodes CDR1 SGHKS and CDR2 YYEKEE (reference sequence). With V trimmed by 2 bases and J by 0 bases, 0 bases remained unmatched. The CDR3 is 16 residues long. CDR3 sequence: CASSLLAGGSTDTQYF. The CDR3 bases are TGTGCCAGCAGCTTACTAGCGGGGGGGAGCACAGATACGCAGTATTTT. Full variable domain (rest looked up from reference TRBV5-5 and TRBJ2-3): DAGVTQSPTHLIKTRGQQVTLRCSPISGHKSVSWYQQVLGQGPQFIFQYYEKEERGRGNFPDRFSARQFPNYSSELNVNALLLGDSALYLCASSLLAGGSTDTQYFGPGTRLTVL.

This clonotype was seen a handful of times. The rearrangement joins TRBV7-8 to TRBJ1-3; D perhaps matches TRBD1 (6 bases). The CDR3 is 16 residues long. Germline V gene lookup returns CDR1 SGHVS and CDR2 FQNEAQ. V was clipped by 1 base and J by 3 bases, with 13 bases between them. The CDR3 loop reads CASSLVGGLSGNTIYF. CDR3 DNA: TGTGCCAGCAGCTTAGTCGGGGGCCTGAGTGGAAACACCATATATTTT.

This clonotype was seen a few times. For the CDR3, the DNA is TGTGCCAGCAGCCCCCTGGGGGCTAGCGGGCCCTACGAGCAGTACTTC. Amino acid sequence: CASSPLGASGPYEQYF. This chain links TRBV9 with TRBJ2-7; 8 nucleotides agree with TRBD2. The CDR3 covers 16 residues. Germline CDR1 reads SGDLS; CDR2 reads YYNGEE. V trimming: 4 bases; J trimming: 2 bases; junction bases outside the gene matches: 11. Supplemented by reference TRBV9 and TRBJ2-7, the full variable domain reads DSGVTQTPKHLITATGQRVTLRCSPRSGDLSVYWYQQSLDQGLQFLIQYYNGEERAKGNILERFSAQQFPDLHSELNLSSLELGDSALYFCASSPLGASGPYEQYFGPGTRLTVT.

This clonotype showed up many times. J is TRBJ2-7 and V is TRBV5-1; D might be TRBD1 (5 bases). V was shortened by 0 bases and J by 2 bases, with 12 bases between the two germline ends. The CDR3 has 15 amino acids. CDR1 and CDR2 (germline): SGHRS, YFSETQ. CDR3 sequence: CASSLAGDRPYEQYF. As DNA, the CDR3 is TGCGCCAGCAGCTTGGCCGGAGACAGACCCTACGAGCAGTACTTC.

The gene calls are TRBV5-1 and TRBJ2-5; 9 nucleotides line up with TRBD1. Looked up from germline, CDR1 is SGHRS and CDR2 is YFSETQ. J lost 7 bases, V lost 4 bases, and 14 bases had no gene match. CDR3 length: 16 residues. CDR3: CASSPGTGNRLRTQYF. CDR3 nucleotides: TGCGCCAGCAGCCCCGGGACAGGGAACAGATTAAGGACCCAGTACTTC. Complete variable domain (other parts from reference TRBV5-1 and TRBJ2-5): KAGVTQTPRYLIKTRGQQVTLSCSPISGHRSVSWYQQTPGQGLQFLFEYFSETQRNKGNFPGRFSGRQFSNSRSEMNVSTLELGDSALYLCASSPGTGNRLRTQYFGPGTRLLVL.

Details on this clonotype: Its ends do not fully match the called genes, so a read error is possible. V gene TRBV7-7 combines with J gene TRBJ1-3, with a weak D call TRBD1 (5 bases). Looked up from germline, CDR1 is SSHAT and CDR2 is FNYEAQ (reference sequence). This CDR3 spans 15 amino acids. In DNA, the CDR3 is TGTGCTAGCAGTTCAGGCCGGGGGTTCGGAAACACCATATATTTT. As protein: CASSSGRGFGNTIYF.

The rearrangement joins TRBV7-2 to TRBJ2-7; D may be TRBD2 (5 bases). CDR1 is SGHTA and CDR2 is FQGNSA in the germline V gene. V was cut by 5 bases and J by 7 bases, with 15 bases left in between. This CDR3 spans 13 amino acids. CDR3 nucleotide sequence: TGTGCCAGCAGCATCGGGATGACGGAAGAGCAGTACTTC. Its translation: CASSIGMTEEQYF.

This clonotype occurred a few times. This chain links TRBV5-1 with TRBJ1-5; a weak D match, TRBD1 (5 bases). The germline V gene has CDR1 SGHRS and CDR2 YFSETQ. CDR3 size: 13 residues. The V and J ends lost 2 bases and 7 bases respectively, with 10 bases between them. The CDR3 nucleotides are TGCGCCAGCAGCTTCGGGGGAGGACAGCCCCAGCATTTT. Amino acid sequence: CASSFGGGQPQHF.

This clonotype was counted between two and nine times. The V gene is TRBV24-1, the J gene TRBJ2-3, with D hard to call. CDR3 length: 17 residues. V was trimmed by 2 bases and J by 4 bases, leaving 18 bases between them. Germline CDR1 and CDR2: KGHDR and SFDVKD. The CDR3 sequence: CATSDSMDEQGADTQYF. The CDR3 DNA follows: TGTGCCACCAGTGATTCTATGGACGAGCAAGGCGCAGATACGCAGTATTTT.

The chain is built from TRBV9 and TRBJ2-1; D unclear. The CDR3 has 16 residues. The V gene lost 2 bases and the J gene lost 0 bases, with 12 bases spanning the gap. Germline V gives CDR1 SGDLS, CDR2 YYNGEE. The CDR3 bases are TGTGCCAGCAGCGTCCCTGGAGCCATCTCCTACAATGAGCAGTTCTTC. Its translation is CASSVPGAISYNEQFF. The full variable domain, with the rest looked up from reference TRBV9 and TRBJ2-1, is DSGVTQTPKHLITATGQRVTLRCSPRSGDLSVYWYQQSLDQGLQFLIQYYNGEERAKGNILERFSAQQFPDLHSELNLSSLELGDSALYFCASSVPGAISYNEQFFGPGTRLTVL.

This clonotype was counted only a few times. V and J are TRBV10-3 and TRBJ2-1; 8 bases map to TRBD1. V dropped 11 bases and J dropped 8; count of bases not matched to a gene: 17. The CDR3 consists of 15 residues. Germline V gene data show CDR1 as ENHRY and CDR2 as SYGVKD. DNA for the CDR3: TGTGCCTCAGGGAGCGACAGGGGCCCCTTAGATGAGCAGTTCTTC. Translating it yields CASGSDRGPLDEQFF.

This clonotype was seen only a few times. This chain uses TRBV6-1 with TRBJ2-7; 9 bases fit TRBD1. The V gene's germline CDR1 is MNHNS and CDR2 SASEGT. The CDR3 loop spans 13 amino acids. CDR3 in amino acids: CALTRQGAYEQYF. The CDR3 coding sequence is TGTGCACTCACCCGACAGGGGGCCTACGAGCAGTACTTC.

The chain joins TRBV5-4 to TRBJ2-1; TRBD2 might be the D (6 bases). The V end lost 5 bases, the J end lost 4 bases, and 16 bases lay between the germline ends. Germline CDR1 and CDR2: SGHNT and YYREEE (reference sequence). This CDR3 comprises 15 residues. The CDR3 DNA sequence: TGTGCCAGCAGTCCCACTGGAGGGAGGTACAATGAGCAGTTCTTC. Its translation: CASSPTGGRYNEQFF.

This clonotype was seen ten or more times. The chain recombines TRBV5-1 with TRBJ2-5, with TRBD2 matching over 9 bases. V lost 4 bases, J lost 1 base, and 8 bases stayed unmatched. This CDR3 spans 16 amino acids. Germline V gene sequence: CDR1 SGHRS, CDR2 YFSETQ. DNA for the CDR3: TGCGCCAGCAGCAAGGCAGTAGCGGGAGCCCAAGAGACCCAGTACTTC. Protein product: CASSKAVAGAQETQYF.

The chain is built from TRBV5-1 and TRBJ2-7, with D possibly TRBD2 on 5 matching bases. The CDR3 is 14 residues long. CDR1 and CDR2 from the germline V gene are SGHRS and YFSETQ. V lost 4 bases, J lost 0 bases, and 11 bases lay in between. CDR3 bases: TGCGCCAGCAGCCCCCGGGATCCCTCCTACGAGCAGTACTTC. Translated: CASSPRDPSYEQYF.